This T cell receptor (beta chain) comes out of a study of chemoradiotherapy in HPV16-positive cancers. Method: immunoSEQ multiplex PCR; TCRdb's copy keeps in-frame clones and lacks some. Among about 68,000 clones, more than 70% were seen once, and the ten largest hold 4.2%. Regarding this clone: No antigen is known for it.

General observations from the study: Better recurrence-free survival went with HPV-responsive T-cell expansion in HPV16-positive patients.

Trimming shortened V by 7 bases and J by 2 bases, and 12 bases separated the two germline ends. The CDR3 sequence is 14 residues long. Germline CDR1 reads MNHEY; CDR2 reads SMNVEV (reference sequence). The sequencing used blood, collected from a patient who underwent chemoradiotherapy. The chain employs TRBV27 and TRBJ1-5, with D hard to call. The clonotype comes from a human donor with HPV-associated anogenital cancer. The CDR3 nucleotides read TGTGCCAGCACCCAAGGGTACGGCAATCAGCCCCAGCATTTT. Translation: CASTQGYGNQPQHF.